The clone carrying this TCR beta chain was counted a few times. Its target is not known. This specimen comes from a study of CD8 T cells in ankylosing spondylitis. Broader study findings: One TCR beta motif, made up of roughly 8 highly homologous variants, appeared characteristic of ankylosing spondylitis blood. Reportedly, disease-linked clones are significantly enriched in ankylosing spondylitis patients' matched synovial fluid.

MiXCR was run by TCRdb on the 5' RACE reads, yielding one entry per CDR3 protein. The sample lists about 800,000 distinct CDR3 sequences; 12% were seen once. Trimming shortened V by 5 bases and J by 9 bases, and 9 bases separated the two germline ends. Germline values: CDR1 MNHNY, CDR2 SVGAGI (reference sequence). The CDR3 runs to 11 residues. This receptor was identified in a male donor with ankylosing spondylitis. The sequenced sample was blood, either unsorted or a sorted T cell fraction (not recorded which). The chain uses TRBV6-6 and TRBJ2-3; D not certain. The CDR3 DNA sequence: TGTGCCAGCAGTGCCCCTGCGACGCAGTATTTT. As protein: CASSAPATQYF.